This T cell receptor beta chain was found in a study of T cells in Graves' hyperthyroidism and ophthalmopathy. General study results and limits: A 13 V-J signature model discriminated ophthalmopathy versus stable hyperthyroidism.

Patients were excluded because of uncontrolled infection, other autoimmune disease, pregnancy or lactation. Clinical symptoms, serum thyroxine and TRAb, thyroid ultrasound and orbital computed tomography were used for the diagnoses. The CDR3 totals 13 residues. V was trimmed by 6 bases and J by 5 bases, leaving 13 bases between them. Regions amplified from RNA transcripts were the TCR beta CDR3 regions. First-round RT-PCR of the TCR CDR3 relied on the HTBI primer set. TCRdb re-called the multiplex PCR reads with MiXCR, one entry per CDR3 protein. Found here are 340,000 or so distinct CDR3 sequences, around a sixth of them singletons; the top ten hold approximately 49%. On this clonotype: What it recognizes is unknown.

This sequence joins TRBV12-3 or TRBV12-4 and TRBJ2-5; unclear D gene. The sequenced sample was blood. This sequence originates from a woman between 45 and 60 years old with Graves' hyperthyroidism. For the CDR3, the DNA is TGTGCCAGCAGATTGGGTGGTACGGAGACCCAGTACTTC. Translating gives CASRLGGTETQYF.